A single sample gave rise to the 12 T cell receptor beta chains below, sequenced in a study of cytotoxic CD8 clonotypes in ibrutinib-treated CLL. Here immunoSEQ multiplex PCR was the method, and the copy in TCRdb shows in-frame clones only, minus some. Of roughly 40,000 clones listed, approximately 67% were seen once; the top ten hold under 8%. The sequences come from PBMCs, collected at disease progression, from a patient treated with ibrutinib. These receptor sequences come from a human donor with chronic lymphocytic leukemia.

V usage is TRBV9 and J usage is TRBJ1-2, with D tentatively TRBD1 (6 bases). The CDR3 sequence is 13 residues long. Germline V lookup: CDR1 SGDLS, CDR2 YYNGEE. V lost 0 bases to trimming and J lost 6 bases, with 9 bases between them. CDR3 loop: CASSVETGNGYTF. The CDR3 DNA reads TGTGCCAGCAGCGTAGAAACAGGGAATGGCTACACCTTC. The full variable domain, rest sourced from reference TRBV9 and TRBJ1-2, is DSGVTQTPKHLITATGQRVTLRCSPRSGDLSVYWYQQSLDQGLQFLIQYYNGEERAKGNILERFSAQQFPDLHSELNLSSLELGDSALYFCASSVETGNGYTFGSGTRLTVV.

The rearrangement joins TRBV4-1 to TRBJ1-5; 8 bases map to TRBD1. The V gene end was trimmed by 4 bases and the J gene end by 9 bases; junction bases not matched to a gene: 11. This CDR3 is 15 amino acids long. Per the germline V gene, CDR1 is MGHRA and CDR2 is YSYEKL. In DNA, the CDR3 is TGCGCCAGCAGCCCCTCCGGACAGGGCGGCTCGCCCCAGCATTTT. It yields the protein CASSPSGQGGSPQHF.

The rearrangement uses TRBV27 and TRBJ2-1; D remains unclear. This CDR3 has 14 amino acids. V lost 1 base, J lost 7 bases, and 11 bases lay in between. CDR1 and CDR2 from the germline V gene are MNHEY and SMNVEV (reference sequence). The CDR3: CASSLWIAANEQFF. CDR3 nucleotide sequence: TGTGCCAGCAGTTTATGGATAGCAGCAAATGAGCAGTTCTTC.

The V and J genes are TRBV7-2 and TRBJ1-1; D is possibly TRBD1 (6 bases). Per germline, CDR1 SGHTA and CDR2 FQGNSA. Trimming left V 3 bases short and J 1 base short, with 15 bases between. The CDR3 loop spans 16 amino acids. The DNA for the CDR3 is TGTGCCAGCAGCTTGAATAACAGGGTTTGGAACACTGAAGCTTTCTTT. This codes for CASSLNNRVWNTEAFF. The entire variable domain, with the rest obtained from reference TRBV7-2 and TRBJ1-1, is as follows: GAGVSQSPSNKVTEKGKDVELRCDPISGHTALYWYRQSLGQGLEFLIYFQGNSAPDKSGLPSDRFSAERTGGSVSTLTIQRTQQEDSAVYLCASSLNNRVWNTEAFFGQGTRLTVV.

This chain uses TRBV6-1 with TRBJ1-4; D is unclear. This CDR3 has 15 amino acids. The germline gives CDR1 MNHNS, CDR2 SASEGT. V gave up 6 bases and J gave up 0 bases, with 11 bases separating them. The CDR3, as DNA: TGTGCCAGCAGGATACGACTAACAACTAATGAAAAACTGTTTTTT. Its translation: CASRIRLTTNEKLFF.

The rearrangement joins TRBV7-6 to TRBJ2-7, with 8 nucleotides matching TRBD1. The ends lost 1 base at V and 5 bases at J; junction bases unmatched: 10. Per the germline V gene, CDR1 is SGHVS and CDR2 is FNYEAQ. The CDR3 loop spans 16 amino acids. CDR3 amino acids: CASSLDATGDVNEQYF. In nucleotides, the CDR3 is TGTGCCAGCAGCTTAGACGCGACAGGGGACGTGAACGAGCAGTACTTC.

This rearrangement joins TRBV5-6 to TRBJ1-1, with D perhaps matching TRBD1 (6 bases). Trimming removed 4 bases at V and 2 bases at J, with 15 bases between. The CDR3 totals 15 residues. From germline, CDR1 is SGHDT and CDR2 YYEEEE. The DNA for the CDR3 is TGTGCCAGCAGCGGGGACATCGGGGGCAACACTGAAGCTTTCTTT. Translation gives CASSGDIGGNTEAFF.

The chain carries TRBV9 and TRBJ2-2, with 7 bases lining up with TRBD1. The germline V gene has CDR1 SGDLS and CDR2 YYNGEE. The CDR3 covers 16 residues. V gave up 0 bases and J gave up 5 bases; unmatched junction bases: 7. The CDR3 sequence: CASSVVGGGRTGELFF. CDR3 sequence (DNA): TGTGCCAGCAGCGTAGTAGGGGGCGGTAGGACCGGGGAGCTGTTTTTT.

The CDR3 DNA reads TGTGCCAGTAGTATAGGTGGCGGAATTGGTGAAAAACTGTTTTTT. As protein: CASSIGGGIGEKLFF. V and J are TRBV19 and TRBJ1-4; D is ambiguous. The CDR3 loop spans 15 amino acids. Germline loops: CDR1 LNHDA, CDR2 SQIVND (reference sequence). Trimming removed 1 base from V and 7 bases from J, with 13 bases in between.

This chain uses TRBV2 with TRBJ1-3; D is ambiguous. Germline lookup yields CDR1 SNHLY and CDR2 FYNNEI. The V gene lost 2 bases and the J gene lost 8 bases, with 13 bases spanning the gap. This CDR3 region has 14 residues. The CDR3: CASSEQPRGDTIYF. CDR3 bases: TGTGCCAGCAGTGAACAGCCCCGCGGAGACACCATATATTTT.

CDR3 coding DNA: TGTGCCTGGAGTGTACTAGCGGGAGGGAGGGGAGATACGCAGTATTTT. It specifies CAWSVLAGGRGDTQYF. The chain couples TRBV30 to TRBJ2-3; 13 nucleotides agree with TRBD2. The CDR3 totals 16 residues. The J segment lost 5 bases and the V segment lost 0 bases, leaving 5 bases of the junction unmatched. Per germline, CDR1 GTSNPN and CDR2 SVGIG (reference sequence).

The rearrangement joins TRBV11-2 to TRBJ1-1; D call uncertain. CDR3 length: 11 amino acids. V lost 4 bases and J lost 7, with 7 bases in between. The germline CDR1 and CDR2 sequences are SGHAT and FQNNGV. The CDR3 sequence: CASSSWGEAFF. DNA of the CDR3: TGTGCCAGCAGCTCCTGGGGTGAAGCTTTCTTT. Combining the CDR3 with reference TRBV11-2 and TRBJ1-1 gives the whole variable domain EAGVAQSPRYKIIEKRQSVAFWCNPISGHATLYWYQQILGQGPKLLIQFQNNGVVDDSQLPKDRFSAERLKGVDSTLKIQPAKLEDSAVYLCASSSWGEAFFGQGTRLTVV.